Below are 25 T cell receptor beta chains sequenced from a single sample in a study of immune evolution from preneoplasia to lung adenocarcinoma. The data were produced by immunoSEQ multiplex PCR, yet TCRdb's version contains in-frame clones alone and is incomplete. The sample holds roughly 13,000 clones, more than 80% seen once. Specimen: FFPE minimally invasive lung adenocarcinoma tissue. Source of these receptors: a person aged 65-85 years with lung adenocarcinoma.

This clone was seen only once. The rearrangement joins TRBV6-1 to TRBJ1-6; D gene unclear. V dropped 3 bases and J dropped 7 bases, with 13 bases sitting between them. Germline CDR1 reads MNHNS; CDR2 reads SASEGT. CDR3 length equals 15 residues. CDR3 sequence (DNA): TGTGCCAGCAGTGATTTCGGGCAGCCCAATTCACCCCTCCACTTT. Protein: CASSDFGQPNSPLHF.

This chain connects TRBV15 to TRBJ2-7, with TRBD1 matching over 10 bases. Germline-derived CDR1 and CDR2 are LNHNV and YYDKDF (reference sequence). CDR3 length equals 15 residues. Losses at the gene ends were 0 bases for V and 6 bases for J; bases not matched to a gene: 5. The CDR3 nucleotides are TGTGCCACCAGCAGAGATGGGGGGACAGGGGTCGAGCAGTACTTC. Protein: CATSRDGGTGVEQYF. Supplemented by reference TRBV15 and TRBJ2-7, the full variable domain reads DAMVIQNPRYQVTQFGKPVTLSCSQTLNHNVMYWYQQKSSQAPKLLFHYYDKDFNNEADTPDNFQSRRPNTSFCFLDIRSPGLGDTAMYLCATSRDGGTGVEQYFGPGTRLTVT.

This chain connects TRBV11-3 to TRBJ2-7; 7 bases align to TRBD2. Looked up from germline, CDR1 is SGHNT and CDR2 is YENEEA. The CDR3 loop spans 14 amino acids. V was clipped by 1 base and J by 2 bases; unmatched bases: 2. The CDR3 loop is CASSLVTSPYEQYF. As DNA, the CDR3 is TGTGCCAGCAGCTTAGTGACTAGCCCCTACGAGCAGTACTTC.

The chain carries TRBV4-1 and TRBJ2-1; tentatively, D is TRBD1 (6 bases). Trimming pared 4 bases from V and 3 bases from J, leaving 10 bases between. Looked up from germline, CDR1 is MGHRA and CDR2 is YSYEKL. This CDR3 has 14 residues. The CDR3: CASSPEGHYNEQFF. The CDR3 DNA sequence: TGCGCCAGCAGCCCAGAGGGACACTACAATGAGCAGTTCTTC.

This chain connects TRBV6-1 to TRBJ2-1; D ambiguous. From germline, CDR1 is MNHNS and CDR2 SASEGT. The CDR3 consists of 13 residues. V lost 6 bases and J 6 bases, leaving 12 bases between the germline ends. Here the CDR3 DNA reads TGTGCCAGCAGGGACGACTCAAGCAATGAGCAGTTCTTC. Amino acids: CASRDDSSNEQFF.

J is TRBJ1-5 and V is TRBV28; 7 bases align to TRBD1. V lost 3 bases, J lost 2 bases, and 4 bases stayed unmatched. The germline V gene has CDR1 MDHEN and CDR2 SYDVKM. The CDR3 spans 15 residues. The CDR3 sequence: CASSFRQGGNQPQHF. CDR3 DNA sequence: TGTGCCAGCAGTTTTAGGCAGGGGGGCAATCAGCCCCAGCATTTT.

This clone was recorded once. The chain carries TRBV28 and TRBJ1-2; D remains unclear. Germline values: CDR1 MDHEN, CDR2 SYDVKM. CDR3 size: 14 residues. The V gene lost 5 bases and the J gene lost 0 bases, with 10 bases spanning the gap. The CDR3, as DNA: TGTGCCAGCAGTGAGGAAGGAGCTAACTATGGCTACACCTTC. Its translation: CASSEEGANYGYTF.

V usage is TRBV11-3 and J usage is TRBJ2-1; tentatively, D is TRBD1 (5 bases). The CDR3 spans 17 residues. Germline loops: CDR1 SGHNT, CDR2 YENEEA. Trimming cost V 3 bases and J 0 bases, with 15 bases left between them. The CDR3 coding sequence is TGTGCCAGCAGCTTTCGCCGACAGATTAGCTCCTACAATGAGCAGTTCTTC. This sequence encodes CASSFRRQISSYNEQFF.

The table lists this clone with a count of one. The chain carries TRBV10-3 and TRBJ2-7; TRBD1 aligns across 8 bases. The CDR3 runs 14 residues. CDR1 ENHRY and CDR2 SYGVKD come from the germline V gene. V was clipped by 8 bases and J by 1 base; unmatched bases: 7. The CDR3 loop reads CAIGETGESYEQYF. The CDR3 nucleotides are TGTGCCATCGGGGAGACAGGGGAGTCCTACGAGCAGTACTTC.

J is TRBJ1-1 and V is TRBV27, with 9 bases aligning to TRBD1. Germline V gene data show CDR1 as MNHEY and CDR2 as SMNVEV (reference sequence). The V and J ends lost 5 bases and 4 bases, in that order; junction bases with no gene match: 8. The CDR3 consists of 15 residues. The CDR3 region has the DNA TGTGCCAGCAGTCCATGGACAGGGGTTACCACTGAAGCTTTCTTT. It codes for CASSPWTGVTTEAFF.

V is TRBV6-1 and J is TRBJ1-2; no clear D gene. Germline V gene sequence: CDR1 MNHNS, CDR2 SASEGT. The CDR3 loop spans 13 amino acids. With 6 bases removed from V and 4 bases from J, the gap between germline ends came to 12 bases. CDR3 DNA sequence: TGTGCCAGCAGCCCTTCTGGATTCTATGGCTACACCTTC. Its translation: CASSPSGFYGYTF.

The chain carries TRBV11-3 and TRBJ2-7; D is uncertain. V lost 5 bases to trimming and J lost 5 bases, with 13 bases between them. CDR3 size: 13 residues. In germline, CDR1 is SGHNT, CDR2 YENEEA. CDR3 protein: CASSRRVRNEQYF. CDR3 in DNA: TGTGCCAGCAGCCGAAGGGTCAGGAACGAGCAGTACTTC.

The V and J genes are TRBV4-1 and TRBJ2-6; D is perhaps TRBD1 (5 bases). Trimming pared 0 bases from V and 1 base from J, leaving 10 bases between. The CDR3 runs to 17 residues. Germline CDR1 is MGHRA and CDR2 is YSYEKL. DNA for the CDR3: TGCGCCAGCAGCCAAGATTGGCCAGGGTCTGGGGCCAACGTCCTGACTTTC. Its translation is CASSQDWPGSGANVLTF.

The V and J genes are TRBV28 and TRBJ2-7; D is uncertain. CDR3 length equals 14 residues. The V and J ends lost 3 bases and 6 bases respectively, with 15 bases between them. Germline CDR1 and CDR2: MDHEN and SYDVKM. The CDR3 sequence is CASSFQDFVPEQYF. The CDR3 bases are TGTGCCAGCAGTTTTCAAGATTTCGTCCCCGAGCAGTACTTC.

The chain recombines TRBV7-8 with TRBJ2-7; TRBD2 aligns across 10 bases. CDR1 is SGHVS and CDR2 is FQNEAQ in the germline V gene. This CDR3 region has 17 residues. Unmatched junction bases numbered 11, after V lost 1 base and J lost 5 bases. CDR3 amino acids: CASSLGHSSGRRDEQYF. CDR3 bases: TGTGCCAGCAGCTTAGGGCACTCTAGCGGGAGACGCGACGAGCAGTACTTC.

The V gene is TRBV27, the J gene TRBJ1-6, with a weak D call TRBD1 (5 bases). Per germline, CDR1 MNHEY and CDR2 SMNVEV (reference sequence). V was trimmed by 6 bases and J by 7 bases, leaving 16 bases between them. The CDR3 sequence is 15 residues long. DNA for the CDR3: TGTGCCAGCAGCCGTCTGGGACTCACAAATTCACCCCTCCACTTT. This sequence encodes CASSRLGLTNSPLHF.

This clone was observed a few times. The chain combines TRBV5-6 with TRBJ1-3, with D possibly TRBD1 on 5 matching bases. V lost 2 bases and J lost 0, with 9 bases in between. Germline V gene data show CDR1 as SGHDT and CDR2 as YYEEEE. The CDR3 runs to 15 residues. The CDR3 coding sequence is TGTGCCAGCAGCTTCGCCAGGGCCTCTGGAAACACCATATATTTT. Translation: CASSFARASGNTIYF.

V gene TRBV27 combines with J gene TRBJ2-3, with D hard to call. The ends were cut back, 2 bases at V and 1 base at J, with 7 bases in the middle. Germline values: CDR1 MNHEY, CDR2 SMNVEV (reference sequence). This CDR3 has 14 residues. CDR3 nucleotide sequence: TGTGCCAGCAGTTTAAACCGGGGCACAGATACGCAGTATTTT. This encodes CASSLNRGTDTQYF.

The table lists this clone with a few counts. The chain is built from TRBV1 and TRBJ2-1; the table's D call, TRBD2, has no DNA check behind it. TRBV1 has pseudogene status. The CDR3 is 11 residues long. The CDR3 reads CTSSVGTQQFF. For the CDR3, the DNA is TGCACCAGCAGCGTCGGGACTCAGCAGTTCTTC.

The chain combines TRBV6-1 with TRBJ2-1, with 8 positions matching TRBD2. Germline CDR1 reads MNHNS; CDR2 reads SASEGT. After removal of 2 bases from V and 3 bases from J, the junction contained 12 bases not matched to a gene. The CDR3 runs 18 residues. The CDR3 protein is CASSEPGLAASGYNEQFF. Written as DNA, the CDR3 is TGTGCCAGCAGTGAACCCGGACTAGCCGCAAGTGGCTACAATGAGCAGTTCTTC.

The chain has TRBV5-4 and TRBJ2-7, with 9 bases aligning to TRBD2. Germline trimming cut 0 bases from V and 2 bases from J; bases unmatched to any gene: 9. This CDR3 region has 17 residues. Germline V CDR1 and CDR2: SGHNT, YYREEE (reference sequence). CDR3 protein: CASSLASGATQTYEQYF. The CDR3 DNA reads TGTGCCAGCAGCTTGGCTAGCGGGGCCACCCAGACCTACGAGCAGTACTTC. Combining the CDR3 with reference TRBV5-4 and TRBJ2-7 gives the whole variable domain ETGVTQSPTHLIKTRGQQVTLRCSSQSGHNTVSWYQQALGQGPQFIFQYYREEENGRGNFPPRFSGLQFPNYSSELNVNALELDDSALYLCASSLASGATQTYEQYFGPGTRLTVT.

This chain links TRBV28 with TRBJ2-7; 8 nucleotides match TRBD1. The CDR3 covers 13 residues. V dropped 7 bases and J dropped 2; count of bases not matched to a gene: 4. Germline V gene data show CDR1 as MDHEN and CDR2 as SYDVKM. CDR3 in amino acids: CASNQGATYEQYF. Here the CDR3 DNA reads TGTGCCAGCAATCAGGGGGCCACCTACGAGCAGTACTTC. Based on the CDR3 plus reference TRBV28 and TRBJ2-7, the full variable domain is DVKVTQSSRYLVKRTGEKVFLECVQDMDHENMFWYRQDPGLGLRLIYFSYDVKMKEKGDIPEGYSVSREKKERFSLILESASTNQTSMYLCASNQGATYEQYFGPGTRLTVT.

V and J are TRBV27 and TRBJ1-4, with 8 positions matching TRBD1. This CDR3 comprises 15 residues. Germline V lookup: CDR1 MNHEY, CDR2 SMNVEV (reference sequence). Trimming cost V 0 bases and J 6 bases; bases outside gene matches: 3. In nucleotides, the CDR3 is TGTGCCAGCAGTTTATCCGGACAGGGATATGAAAAACTGTTTTTT. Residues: CASSLSGQGYEKLFF.

CDR3 in DNA: TGTGCCAGCAGCACCAGGGGAGCTGGAAACACCATATATTTT. Encoded protein: CASSTRGAGNTIYF. The chain combines TRBV11-2 with TRBJ1-3, with D possibly TRBD1 on 6 matching bases. V shed 5 bases and J shed 2 bases, with 10 bases lying between them. The V gene's germline CDR1 is SGHAT and CDR2 FQNNGV. This CDR3 is built from 14 residues.

This CDR3 reads CASSQRQGTHGYTF. The CDR3 DNA follows: TGCGCCAGCAGCCAGAGACAGGGGACCCATGGCTACACCTTC. V gene TRBV4-1 combines with J gene TRBJ1-2; 8 bases match TRBD1. With 3 bases clipped from V and 6 bases from J, the junction kept 6 bases outside the gene matches. CDR3 length: 14 residues. CDR1 is MGHRA, CDR2 YSYEKL, per germline.